This T cell receptor beta chain was sequenced during a study of Ad26.COV2.S vaccination and SARS-CoV-2 variants. Treatment in this sample: roughly 18 received Ad26.COV2.S at low or high dose, single or two shots; 5 received placebo; per-sample allocation not given. The study sampled participants on day 63 after the first vaccine or placebo injection. It was an adult aged 18-55 years in Boston who was the donor. The germline V gene has CDR1 KGHSH and CDR2 LQKENI. V shed 5 bases and J shed 7 bases, with 14 bases lying between them. This CDR3 spans 13 amino acids. Assay: immunoSEQ multiplex PCR; the TCRdb copy retains only in-frame clones and omits some. The sample has a few hundred thousand clones, 80% to 90% seen once; the top ten hold about 3%.

The receptor was isolated from a person aged 18 to 59 who received the Ad26.COV2.S COVID-19 vaccine or a placebo. This chain links TRBV18 with TRBJ1-2; D perhaps matches TRBD1 (5 bases). The specimen comprised peripheral blood, sampled in a trial of Ad26.COV2.S vaccine versus placebo. This CDR3 is CASSATRGRGYTF. The CDR3 coding sequence is TGTGCCAGCTCAGCCACAAGGGGCCGTGGCTACACCTTC.